This T cell receptor beta chain came from a study of T cells in Graves' hyperthyroidism and ophthalmopathy. General study points: In blood, most of the thyroid clonotypes expanded above 0.001 were also present.

Patients were aged 18 to 65, had disease duration under 2 months, and had newly diagnosed hyperthyroidism. Any patient presenting with uncontrolled infection, other autoimmune disease, pregnancy or lactation was left out. Source material for PBMCs was more than 9.5 ml fresh peripheral blood. A note on this clonotype: Its antigen is unknown.

TCR beta CDR3 sequences were amplified from RNA transcripts. Primed by the HTBI set, a first-round RT-PCR was run on the TCR CDR3. MiXCR, run by TCRdb on the multiplex PCR reads, gives a single entry per CDR3 protein. The sample has about 840,000 distinct CDR3 sequences, around 38% seen once. The sequenced sample consisted of blood. The source is a man aged 18 to 29 with Graves' hyperthyroidism.

The CDR3 DNA reads as TGTGCCAGCAACCAAGACGGAGACCAAGAGACCCAGCATTTT. This codes for CASNQDGDQETQHF. This rearrangement joins TRBV9 to TRBJ1-5; no clear D gene. This CDR3 has 14 residues. Per germline, CDR1 SGDLS and CDR2 YYNGEE. Between the trimmed V and J ends, which lost 6 bases and 11 bases, there was a span of 21 bases.